This T cell receptor beta chain was documented in a study of Graves' ophthalmopathy and Graves' hyperthyroidism. Overall study context: Pretreatment peripheral blood was obtained at initial diagnosis.

This clonotype was seen repeatedly, ten times or more. Antigen: not known. Amplifying from RNA transcripts, the study obtained TCR beta CDR3 regions. First-round RT-PCR used HTBI primers; second-round multiplex PCR followed. One entry per CDR3 protein results from TCRdb running MiXCR on the multiplex PCR reads. The repertoire holds hundreds of thousands of distinct CDR3 sequences, with approximately 21% as singletons. The study's findings and limits: The 13-signature model separated ophthalmopathy from stable hyperthyroidism at almost 90% sensitivity and nearly 82% specificity.

V was shortened by 4 bases and J by 2 bases, with 12 bases between the two germline ends. There are 13 residues in the CDR3. Germline V CDR1 and CDR2: SQVTM, ANQGSEA. Hyperthyroidism patients were newly diagnosed, ill under 2 months, and aged 18 to 65 years. PBMCs were density-gradient isolated from roughly 10 ml fresh blood. The specimen was peripheral blood. The chain has TRBV29-1 and TRBJ2-7; unclear D gene. This TCR was sampled from a young woman with stable Graves' hyperthyroidism. Some clones in this sample may be carry-over from other donors' samples. CDR3: CSVVWSTAYEQYF. Here the CDR3 DNA reads TGCAGCGTTGTATGGAGCACAGCCTACGAGCAGTACTTC.